This T cell receptor (beta chain) was profiled in a study of T-cell reconstitution after alpha-beta-depleted transplantation in children. The library targeted TCRbeta and was prepared with unique molecular identifiers. A single record per CDR3 protein comes from TCRdb applying MiXCR to the PCR reads. The sample has 300,000 or so distinct CDR3 sequences, approximately 20% seen once. A word on this clonotype: Antigen: not known.

There are 14 residues in the CDR3. Between the trimmed V and J ends, which lost 6 bases and 0 bases, there was a span of 9 bases. Germline V gene sequence: CDR1 MNHEY, CDR2 SMNVEV (reference sequence). Study outcomes and limitations: Expanded clones from the graft, numbering several hundred, reportedly supplied alpha-beta T cells about two months after transplant. From surviving recipient T cells and thymic progenitors came the high day-60 TCRbeta diversity observed in some patients. T-cell numbers and diversity, one year after transplant, stemmed largely from T cells that were newly produced.

The chain employs TRBV27 and TRBJ2-4, with D maybe TRBD1 (6 bases). Sample: PBMCs, mostly from graft donor cells, taken 180 days after TCRalphabeta/CD19-depleted stem cell transplant. This TCR was recovered from a male patient aged 10-17 years who had a stem cell transplant for acute lymphoblastic leukemia, so the T cells may come from the graft donor. The CDR3 coding sequence is TGTGCCAGCAGATCGACAGGAGCCAAAAACATTCAGTACTTC. It codes for CASRSTGAKNIQYF.